This T cell receptor (beta chain) was recorded in a study of blood T cell repertoires in COVID-19. The overall study: COVID-19 samples, acute and convalescent, were from the United States, Italy and Spain.

Profiled with immunoSEQ multiplex PCR; TCRdb holds only in-frame clones, not every one. The sample lists around 63,000 clones, around 79% occurring once. There are 15 residues in the CDR3. CDR1 is SGHTA and CDR2 is FQGTGA in the germline V gene. Deletions cut 2 bases from V and 7 bases from J, with 17 bases between. This receptor was obtained from a human donor in a cohort sampled during active COVID-19. The V and J genes are TRBV7-3 and TRBJ1-2, with TRBD1 as a possible D gene (5 bases). The specimen was peripheral blood. In nucleotides, the CDR3 is TGTGCCAGCAGCTTAGGGGTCGCCGAAGGGGCTGGCTACACCTTC. Translation gives CASSLGVAEGAGYTF.